This T cell receptor (beta chain) was identified in a study of T cell responses to AZD1222 COVID-19 vaccine. Points from the study as a whole: Spike-specific TCR breadth and depth both grew after two AZD1222 doses. Repertoires were obtained solely post-peak T cell response. Most donors were white British and more were female, and clonal diversity was possibly underestimated.

On this clone: The antigen is undetermined.

The repertoire was sequenced with immunoSEQ multiplex PCR; TCRdb's copy has only in-frame clones and lacks some. The table includes 80,000 to 90,000 clones, around nine tenths detected once. CDR3 length equals 9 residues. Germline CDR1 SEHNR, CDR2 FQNEAQ (reference sequence). Trimming left V 8 bases short and J 8 bases short, with 4 bases between. Sequences were derived from peripheral blood, sampled on day 0 of MenACWY control vaccination. The chain has TRBV7-9 and TRBJ2-1; D is unresolved. This sequence was found in an adult in good health. CDR3 sequence: CASDYEQFF. DNA of the CDR3: TGTGCCAGCGACTATGAGCAGTTCTTC.